The clone carrying this T cell receptor (beta chain) was seen repeatedly, ten times or more. Its antigen is currently unknown. In TCRdb, the RT-PCR reads were re-called with MiXCR into one record per CDR3 protein. Of about 650,000 distinct CDR3 sequences listed, 12% to 15% are singletons. The CDR3 has 13 amino acids. Germline V gene data show CDR1 as LGHDT and CDR2 as YNNKEL (reference sequence). V shed 8 bases and J 2 bases; nucleotides not matched to a gene: 6. This specimen comes from a study of response to subunit inactivated influenza vaccine. Study-level points and caveats: Each seasonal influenza vaccination, the authors suggested, recruits few new T cells.

The V and J genes are TRBV3-1 and TRBJ2-7, with 7 bases that match TRBD1. The source was PBMCs from blood, collected about 14 days before vaccination. This receptor was taken from a man aged 45-60 years who received an inactivated influenza vaccine. CDR3 nucleotide sequence: TGTGCCAGCGGTAGACAGGGAGCCTACGAGCAGTACTTC. It codes for CASGRQGAYEQYF.